This paragraph covers one T cell receptor (beta chain) sequence. The antigen is undetermined. The data are from a study of long-term antiretroviral therapy in people with HIV. In germline, CDR1 is SGDLS, CDR2 YYNGEE. The V end was cut by 4 bases, the J end by 3 bases, with 14 bases between. The CDR3 runs 14 residues. General study findings and limits: Diversity increased after ART yet remained lower than in transplant donor controls.

Samples were assayed with immunoSEQ v3.0 at survey level. Measured with immunoSEQ multiplex PCR; TCRdb has only the in-frame clones, and not every one. The table has 40,000 to 60,000 clones, around 80% seen once; the top ten hold around 3%. This clonotype was obtained from a woman under 30 with HIV. The chain has TRBV9 and TRBJ2-7; D possibly corresponds to TRBD2 (6 bases). Sample: unsorted PBMCs, taken 0.8 years after starting antiretroviral therapy. The chain's CDR3 is CASSYGVGGYEQYF. Here the CDR3 DNA reads TGTGCCAGCAGCTATGGGGTGGGGGGCTACGAGCAGTACTTC.